A single sample gave rise to the 22 T cell receptor beta chains below, sequenced in a study of blood T cells in healthy people across ages (dated by TCRdb to about 2015). Library prep was done by 5' RACE. Sequencing was performed on an Illumina HiSeq 2500. The second PCR ran for roughly 6 to 11 cycles and used a J-beta primer mix along with a sample-barcoded 5' primer. In-frame beta chains were kept once TCRdb had trimmed the public reads at Q25 with fastp and called clones with MiXCR. When rows share a CDR3 protein, they turn into one entry using the most common DNA and genes. The sample has 730,000 or so distinct CDR3 sequences on record, 35% to 50% of them singletons. About 32% of the sample comes from the top ten. Sequencing was carried out using blood. Receptors originate from a man at least 80 years old in good health.

This clonotype has a handful of counts. The gene calls are TRBV9 and TRBJ2-1, with D maybe TRBD1 (5 bases). Germline V gene sequence: CDR1 SGDLS, CDR2 YYNGEE. This CDR3 is built from 14 residues. The V gene lost 1 base and the J gene lost 5 bases, with 10 bases spanning the gap. The CDR3 nucleotides are TGTGCCAGCAGCGTACAGGGTGTCCACAATGAGCAGTTCTTC. Protein sequence: CASSVQGVHNEQFF.

CDR3 protein: CASSVSSRHNEQFF. DNA of the CDR3: TGTGCCAGCAGCGTATCTTCTAGGCACAATGAGCAGTTCTTC. The gene calls are TRBV7-3 and TRBJ2-1; unclear D gene. The CDR3 is 14 residues long. V shed 5 bases and J shed 5 bases, with 13 bases lying between them. Germline CDR1 and CDR2: SGHTA and FQGTGA.

The chain has TRBV11-3 and TRBJ2-7, with 11 bases that match TRBD2. Germline values: CDR1 SGHNT, CDR2 YENEEA. The V gene end was trimmed by 5 bases and the J gene end by 7 bases; junction bases not matched to a gene: 10. The CDR3 has 15 residues. The CDR3 loop is CASSHRLAGYNEQYF. DNA of the CDR3: TGTGCCAGCAGCCACCGACTAGCGGGATACAATGAGCAGTACTTC.

The V and J genes are TRBV11-2 and TRBJ1-2; no reliable D call. Germline V lookup: CDR1 SGHAT, CDR2 FQNNGV. The CDR3 totals 14 residues. V was shortened by 3 bases and J by 1 base, with 9 bases between the two germline ends. Here the CDR3 DNA reads TGTGCCAGCAGCTTTCGGCAGTATAACTATGGCTACACCTTC. This translates into CASSFRQYNYGYTF.

This clonotype came up a few times. The gene calls are TRBV6-5 and TRBJ2-3; 8 bases agree with TRBD2. The CDR3 has 17 residues. Germline V lookup: CDR1 MNHEY, CDR2 SVGAGI. V gave up 0 bases and J gave up 1 base; unmatched junction bases: 6. CDR3 in DNA: TGTGCCAGCAGTTACTCGAGTAGCGGGACACGCACAGATACGCAGTATTTT. Residues: CASSYSSSGTRTDTQYF.

V and J are TRBV15 and TRBJ2-5; D is unclear. There are 15 residues in the CDR3. Trimming took 0 bases from V and 0 from J, leaving 8 bases between them. The germline gives CDR1 LNHNV, CDR2 YYDKDF (reference sequence). Written as DNA, the CDR3 is TGTGCCACCAGCAGAGATGGGGAAGACCAAGAGACCCAGTACTTC. This translates into CATSRDGEDQETQYF.

The rearrangement uses TRBV12-5 and TRBJ2-1; 9 nucleotides match TRBD2. V lost 5 bases, J lost 0 bases, and 5 bases stayed unmatched. Germline CDR1 reads LGHNT; CDR2 reads FRNRAP. CDR3 length equals 16 residues. The CDR3 region has the DNA TGTGCTAGTGGTCTCTCAGCGGGGGGCTCCTACAATGAGCAGTTCTTC. This gives the protein CASGLSAGGSYNEQFF.

This clonotype was observed a handful of times. The chain recombines TRBV29-1 with TRBJ1-1; D not resolved. V was clipped by 5 bases and J by 1 base, with 5 bases between them. In germline, CDR1 is SQVTM, CDR2 ANQGSEA. The CDR3 sequence is 11 residues long. This chain's CDR3 is CSVRENTEAFF. The CDR3 DNA follows: TGCAGCGTTAGGGAGAACACTGAAGCTTTCTTT.

The CDR3, as DNA: TGCAGTGCTAGTACGGGAAATCAGCCCCAGCATTTT. Its translation is CSASTGNQPQHF. V gene TRBV20-1 combines with J gene TRBJ1-5; D gene uncertain. The CDR3 has 12 amino acids. Germline CDR1 is DFQATT and CDR2 is SNEGSKA (reference sequence). Trimming took off 3 bases at V and 4 bases at J, with 7 bases between the two ends.

The genes are TRBV7-9 and TRBJ2-6; D is uncertain. Deletions cut 5 bases from V and 0 bases from J, with 8 bases between. Germline lookup yields CDR1 SEHNR and CDR2 FQNEAQ (reference sequence). The CDR3 is 15 amino acids. The CDR3 sequence: CASSRHSSGANVLTF. The CDR3 nucleotides are TGTGCCAGCAGCCGACACAGCTCTGGGGCCAACGTCCTGACTTTC.

This chain uses TRBV7-9 with TRBJ1-5; possible D gene TRBD1, 6 bases. V was pared by 5 bases and J by 2 bases, with 13 bases between. CDR1 is SEHNR and CDR2 is FQNEAQ in the germline V gene (reference sequence). The CDR3 sequence is 15 residues long. CDR3 coding DNA: TGTGCCAGCAGCGTTTCGGGACAACGCAATCAGCCCCAGCATTTT. It codes for CASSVSGQRNQPQHF.

This clonotype was found a few times. The chain has TRBV30 and TRBJ2-3; no reliable D call. Germline CDR1 GTSNPN, CDR2 SVGIG (reference sequence). The CDR3 extends over 12 amino acids. Deletions cut 1 base from V and 2 bases from J, with 4 bases between. The CDR3 bases are TGTGCCTGGAGTGGGGCCACAGATACGCAGTATTTT. Translating it yields CAWSGATDTQYF.

The chain uses TRBV6-2 or TRBV6-3 and TRBJ2-5; no clear D gene. V dropped 6 bases and J dropped 3 bases, with 17 bases sitting between them. This CDR3 comprises 15 residues. The germline V gene has CDR1 MNHEY and CDR2 SVGEGT. The CDR3 reads CASRPLLTTKETQYF. As DNA, the CDR3 is TGTGCCAGCAGACCACTCCTCACTACGAAAGAGACCCAGTACTTC.

Note on this clonotype: A single base separates this from a much larger clone, so it may be a read error. The J gene is TRBJ2-7, the V gene TRBV7-2; TRBD1 might be the D (6 bases). The germline V gene encodes CDR1 SGHTA and CDR2 FQGNSA. The CDR3 runs to 15 residues. Trimming removed 5 bases from V and 4 bases from J, with 18 bases in between. The DNA of the CDR3 is TGTGCCAGCAGCCTCAAGCAGGGGTCGGTTTACGAGCAGTACTTC. Its protein product is CASSLKQGSVYEQYF.

The genes are TRBV7-2 and TRBJ2-3; perhaps TRBD2 as D (5 bases). The germline gives CDR1 SGHTA, CDR2 FQGNSA. V lost 6 bases and J lost 2, with 12 bases in between. This CDR3 has 14 residues. The DNA of the CDR3 is TGTGCCAGCAGGGAGGCCTACTCCACAGATACGCAGTATTTT. Amino acids: CASREAYSTDTQYF.

Worth noting for this clonotype: A read error may be the cause here, since a much bigger clone is one base away. J is TRBJ2-5 and V is TRBV5-1, with 8 positions matching TRBD2. In germline, CDR1 is SGHRS, CDR2 YFSETQ. The CDR3 is 13 amino acids. The CDR3 coding sequence is TGCGCCGGCAGTTCGGGGGGGCGAGAGACCCAGTACTTC. Its protein is CAGSSGGRETQYF.

V gene TRBV6-1 combines with J gene TRBJ2-7, with D possibly TRBD2 on 5 matching bases. The J call is uncertain, as TRBJ2-5 better fits the DNA end. CDR3 length: 15 residues. CDR1 MNHNS and CDR2 SASEGT come from the germline V gene. The CDR3 region has the DNA TGTGCCAGCAGTGAAGCTCTCGGGGTTGGGGAGACCCAGTACTTC. It translates to CASSEALGVGETQYF.

V and J are TRBV28 and TRBJ2-1; 7 bases fit TRBD2. The CDR3 runs 16 residues. V lost 6 bases to trimming and J lost 0 bases; unmatched junction nucleotides: 8. Germline CDR1 and CDR2: MDHEN and SYDVKM. CDR3 nucleotide sequence: TGTGCCAGCAGGTCAGCTCCGGGGGGCTCCTACAATGAGCAGTTCTTC. Its translation is CASRSAPGGSYNEQFF.

This clonotype was counted only a few times. This sequence joins TRBV6-2 or TRBV6-3 and TRBJ2-7; 9 positions match TRBD2. The CDR3 extends over 15 amino acids. With V trimmed by 2 bases and J by 6 bases, 8 bases remained unmatched. CDR1 is MNHEY and CDR2 is SVGEGT in the germline V gene. The CDR3: CASSYEMLAGSEQYF. CDR3 DNA: TGTGCCAGCAGTTACGAGATGCTAGCGGGGAGCGAGCAGTACTTC.

The chain is built from TRBV20-1 and TRBJ1-2; TRBD1 matches 7 bases. Germline V CDR1 and CDR2: DFQATT, SNEGSKA (reference sequence). The V gene end was trimmed by 2 bases and the J gene end by 5 bases; junction bases not matched to a gene: 11. The CDR3 has 15 residues. CDR3 loop: CSARSRTRDRYGYTF. DNA of the CDR3: TGCAGTGCTAGATCCCGAACAAGGGACAGATATGGCTACACCTTC.

The chain joins TRBV7-8 to TRBJ1-2; 7 bases match TRBD1. CDR1 SGHVS and CDR2 FQNEAQ come from the germline V gene. V lost 5 bases to trimming and J lost 12 bases; unmatched junction nucleotides: 18. The CDR3 has 15 amino acids. In nucleotides, the CDR3 is TGTGCCAGCAGCATAGGCAAGGGTTACAGGGGAGGCCACACCTTC. Encoded protein: CASSIGKGYRGGHTF.

This chain joins TRBV7-2 and TRBJ2-5, with unresolved D. V shed 2 bases and J shed 11 bases, with 15 bases lying between them. This CDR3 is 13 amino acids long. Germline-derived CDR1 and CDR2 are SGHTA and FQGNSA. CDR3 DNA sequence: TGTGCCAGCAGCTTATGGGTTAGCAATGAGCAGTACTTC. The encoded protein is CASSLWVSNEQYF.